This T cell receptor beta chain was identified during a study of blood T cell repertoires in COVID-19 (dated by TCRdb to 2018 to 2021). For the wider study: Samples from collaborators originated in the United States, Italy and Spain and spanned both the acute and convalescent phases of COVID-19. Samples were obtained from the ongoing ImmuneRACE study (first 160 participants) and from 1,254 subjects provided by 6 global collaborators. The material from the prospective study consisted of cDNA or gDNA derived from T cells, B-cell-depleted T cells, or PBMCs. Sample metadata almost always included a de-identified subject ID, COVID-19 status, age in years and sex. Where available, HLA class I and class II types were taken from metadata supplied by the sample provider and were not determined by assay-based typing. A freely available public database, intended as a resource for researchers studying the immune response to SARS-CoV-2, is where the repertoires were released. Subjects who had been exposed to COVID-19, were actively infected with it, or had recovered from it provided the deeply sampled blood TCRbeta repertoires that made up the dataset.

The immunoSEQ Assay, a bias-controlled multiplex PCR, was used to amplify TCRbeta CDR3 regions from genomic DNA. Per the source publication's procedure: The number of nucleated cells in each sample was estimated from the amplification of reference gene primers within the assay. To quantify the absolute abundance of each unique TCRbeta CDR3 rearrangement, sequence reads were collapsed and filtered. For each sample, productive Simpson clonality was calculated as the square root of Simpson's diversity index over productive rearrangements. Held by TCRdb, this immuneACCESS table contains in-frame sequences only and omits some clones. Under half of the omission traces to an unresolved V gene where checked; the cause of the rest is unknown. V and J calls and clone size are as listed in that table; D and trimming were resolved from the DNA. The sample records approximately 160,000 clones, approximately 80% of which are singletons. Of the sample, 2.5% to 3.5% falls within the top ten clones.

The CDR3, from cysteine to phenylalanine, totals 16 residues. Only the CDR3 part of the read is kept: 48 bases, read in frame from the first base. CDR1 is given as KGHDR and CDR2 as SFDVKD, both from the germline V gene. After removal of 0 bases from V and 3 bases from J, the junction retains 2 bases not matched to a gene. The investigation overall reported the following: The quantity of clinical and demographic metadata differed by source and by participant and was supplied without curation.

For this clone: The antigen it recognizes is unknown. There are no base qualities to consult, and no much larger clone falls within one base.

The collaborating institutions used their own protocols to collect whole blood in K2EDTA tubes. For TCRbeta analysis, collaborators shipped samples in one of three forms: frozen whole blood, isolated PBMCs, or DNA extracted from either of those sample types. The source is a woman aged 55-69 years with acute or convalescent COVID-19. Sample: peripheral blood. The chain uses TRBV24-1 and TRBJ2-3, with 10 bases matching TRBD1. The CDR3 reads as follows: CATSDLGQGGTDTQYF. In nucleotide form, the sequence is TGTGCCACCAGTGATTTGGGACAGGGGGGAACAGATACGCAGTATTTT.